These 3 T cell receptor beta chains originate from one sample sequenced in a study of T-cell memory formation after mild COVID-19. TCRdb reprocessed the 5' RACE reads via MiXCR and lists one record per CDR3 protein. The data show about 430,000 distinct CDR3 sequences, over 15% seen once. Material: PBMCs or a T cell subset sorted from them (not recorded which). These receptors were obtained from a man aged 18-30 years who had mild COVID-19 (a few samples of this study predate the infection). Cell type and time point are not known.

The V gene is TRBV6-2 or TRBV6-3, the J gene TRBJ2-5; D possibly uses TRBD1 or TRBD2 (5 bases each). The CDR3 loop spans 12 amino acids. Trimming took off 2 bases at V and 7 bases at J, with 8 bases between the two ends. The V gene's germline CDR1 is MNHEY and CDR2 SVGEGT. CDR3 nucleotides: TGTGCCAGCAGTTACCAGAGGGGGACCCAGTACTTC. This sequence encodes CASSYQRGTQYF.

Only a few counts were recorded for this clonotype. This chain uses TRBV4-2 with TRBJ1-5, with D perhaps matching TRBD1 (6 bases). V was shortened by 4 bases and J by 6 bases, with 16 bases between the two germline ends. CDR1 LGHNA and CDR2 YNFKEQ come from the germline V gene. This CDR3 region has 15 residues. The CDR3 loop is CASSPTGTIGQPQHF. Here the CDR3 DNA reads TGTGCCAGCAGCCCAACAGGGACGATCGGTCAGCCCCAGCATTTT.

This clonotype was detected a few times. The chain carries TRBV7-2 and TRBJ1-2; no reliable D call. Germline-derived CDR1 and CDR2 are SGHTA and FQGNSA. V lost 2 bases and J 5 bases, leaving 15 bases between the germline ends. The CDR3 has 15 residues. DNA for the CDR3: TGTGCCAGCAGCTTAACATCCTCAGAGATTTATGGCTACACCTTC. This sequence encodes CASSLTSSEIYGYTF.